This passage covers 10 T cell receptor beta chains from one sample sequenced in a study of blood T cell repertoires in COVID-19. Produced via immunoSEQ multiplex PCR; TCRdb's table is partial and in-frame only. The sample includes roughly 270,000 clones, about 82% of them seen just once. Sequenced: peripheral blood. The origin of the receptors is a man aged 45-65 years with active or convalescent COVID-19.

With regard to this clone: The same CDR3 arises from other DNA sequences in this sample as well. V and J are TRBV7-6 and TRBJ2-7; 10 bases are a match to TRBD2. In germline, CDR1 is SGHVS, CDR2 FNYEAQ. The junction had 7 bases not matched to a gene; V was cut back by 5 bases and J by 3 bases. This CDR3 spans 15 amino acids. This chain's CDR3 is CASSLGAGGSYEQYF. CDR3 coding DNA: TGTGCCAGCAGCCTCGGAGCGGGAGGGAGCTACGAGCAGTACTTC.

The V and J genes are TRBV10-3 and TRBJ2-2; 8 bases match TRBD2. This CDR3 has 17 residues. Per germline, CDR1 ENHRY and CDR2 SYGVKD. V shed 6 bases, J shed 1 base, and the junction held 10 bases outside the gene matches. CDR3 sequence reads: CAISPLGGRRNTGELFF. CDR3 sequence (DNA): TGTGCCATCAGCCCGCTAGGCGGGAGGAGGAACACCGGGGAGCTGTTTTTT.

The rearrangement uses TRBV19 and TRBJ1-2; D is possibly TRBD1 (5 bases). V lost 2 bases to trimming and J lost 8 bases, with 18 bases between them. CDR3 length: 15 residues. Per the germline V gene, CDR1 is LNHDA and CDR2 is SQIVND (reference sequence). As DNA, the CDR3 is TGTGCCAGTAGTATACAGGGCGAATTAATCTACGGCTACACCTTC. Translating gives CASSIQGELIYGYTF.

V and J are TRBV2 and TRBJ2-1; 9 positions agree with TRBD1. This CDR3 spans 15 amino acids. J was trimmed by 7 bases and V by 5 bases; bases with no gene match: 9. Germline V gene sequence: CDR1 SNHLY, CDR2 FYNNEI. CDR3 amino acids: CASSPRDRARNEQFF. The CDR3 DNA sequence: TGTGCCAGCAGTCCTCGGGACAGGGCTAGGAATGAGCAGTTCTTC. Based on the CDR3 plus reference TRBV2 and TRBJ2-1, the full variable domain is EPEVTQTPSHQVTQMGQEVILRCVPISNHLYFYWYRQILGQKVEFLVSFYNNEISEKSEIFDDQFSVERPDGSNFTLKIRSTKLEDSAMYFCASSPRDRARNEQFFGPGTRLTVL.

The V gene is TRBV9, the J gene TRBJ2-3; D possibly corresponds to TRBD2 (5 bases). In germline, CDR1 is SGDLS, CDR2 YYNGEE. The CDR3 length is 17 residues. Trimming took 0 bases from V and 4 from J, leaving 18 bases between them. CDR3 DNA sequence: TGTGCCAGCAGCGTAGAGGAGAAAAGCGGCCCCGCAGATACGCAGTATTTT. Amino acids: CASSVEEKSGPADTQYF.

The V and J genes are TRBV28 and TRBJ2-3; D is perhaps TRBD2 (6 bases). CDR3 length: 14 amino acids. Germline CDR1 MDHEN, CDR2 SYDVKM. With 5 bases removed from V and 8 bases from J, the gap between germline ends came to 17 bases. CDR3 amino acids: CASSLEGRGRTQYF. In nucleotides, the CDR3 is TGTGCCAGCAGTCTGGAGGGTCGGGGCCGTACGCAGTATTTT.

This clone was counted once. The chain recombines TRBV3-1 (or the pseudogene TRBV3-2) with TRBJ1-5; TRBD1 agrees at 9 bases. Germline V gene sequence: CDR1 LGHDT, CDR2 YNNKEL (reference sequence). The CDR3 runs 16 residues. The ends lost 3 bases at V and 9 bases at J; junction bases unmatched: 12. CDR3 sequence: CASSHSGQGHRSPQHF. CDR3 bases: TGTGCCAGCAGCCACTCCGGACAGGGGCATCGCTCGCCCCAGCATTTT.

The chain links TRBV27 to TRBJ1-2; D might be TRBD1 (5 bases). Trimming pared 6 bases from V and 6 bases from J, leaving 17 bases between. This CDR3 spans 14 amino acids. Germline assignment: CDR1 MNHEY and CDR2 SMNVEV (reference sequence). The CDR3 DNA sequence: TGTGCCAGCAGCGACCTCCCGGGGGGGGATGGCTACACCTTC. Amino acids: CASSDLPGGDGYTF.

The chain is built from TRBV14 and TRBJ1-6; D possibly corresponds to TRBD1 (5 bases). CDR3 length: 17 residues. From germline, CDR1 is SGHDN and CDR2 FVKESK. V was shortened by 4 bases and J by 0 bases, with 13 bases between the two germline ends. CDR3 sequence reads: CASSRRGGSSYNSPLHF. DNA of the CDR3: TGTGCCAGCAGCCGCCGCGGGGGTAGCTCCTATAATTCACCCCTCCACTTT.

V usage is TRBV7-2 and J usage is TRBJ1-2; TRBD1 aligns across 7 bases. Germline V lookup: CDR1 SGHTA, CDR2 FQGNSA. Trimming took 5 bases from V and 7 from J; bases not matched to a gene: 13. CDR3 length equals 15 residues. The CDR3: CASSALRGPQSGYTF. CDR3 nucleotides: TGTGCCAGCAGCGCCCTTAGGGGGCCCCAGTCTGGCTACACCTTC.